This T cell receptor (beta chain) was identified during a study of T cell responses to AZD1222 COVID-19 vaccine. General study points: Clonal diversity was possibly underestimated, and white British individuals and females predominated among donors.

With 8 bases clipped from V and 8 bases from J, the junction kept 13 bases outside the gene matches. CDR1 and CDR2 (germline): MNHEY, SMNVEV (reference sequence). CDR3 length: 14 amino acids. Concerning this clone itself: Its antigen is currently unknown.

The repertoire was sequenced with immunoSEQ multiplex PCR; TCRdb's copy has only in-frame clones and lacks some. The sample gives 180,000 or so clones, 90% to 95% of which show up once; 1.3% is in the top ten. V usage is TRBV27 and J usage is TRBJ2-7, with 9 bases identical to TRBD2. Material: peripheral blood, obtained 28 days after the second AZD1222 dose. This sequence originates from an adult who received the AZD1222 COVID-19 vaccine. The CDR3 nucleotides are TGTGCCAGCTCCTTTAGCGGGAGAAACATGAAGCAGTACTTC. This sequence encodes CASSFSGRNMKQYF.